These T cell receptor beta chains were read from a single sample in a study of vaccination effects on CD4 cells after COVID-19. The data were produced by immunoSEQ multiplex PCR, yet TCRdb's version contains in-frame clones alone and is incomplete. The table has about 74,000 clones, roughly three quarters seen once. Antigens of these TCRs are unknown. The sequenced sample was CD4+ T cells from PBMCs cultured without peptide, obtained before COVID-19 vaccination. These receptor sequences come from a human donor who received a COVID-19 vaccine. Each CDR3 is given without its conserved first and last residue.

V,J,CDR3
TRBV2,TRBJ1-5,ASSDGGNQPQH
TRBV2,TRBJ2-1,ASSEEGWRGNEQF
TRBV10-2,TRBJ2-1,ASSEAGSYNEQF
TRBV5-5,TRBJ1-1,ASSLAWTEKAF
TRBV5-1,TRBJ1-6,ASSVARGSPLH
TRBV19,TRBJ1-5,ASNPDGDSNQPQH
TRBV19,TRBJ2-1,ASQPRGNNEQF
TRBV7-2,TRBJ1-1,ASSLGGGRSAF
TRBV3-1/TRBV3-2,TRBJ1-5,ASSQANQPQH
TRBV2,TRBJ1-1,ASSEARQMNTEAF